This T cell receptor (beta chain) emerged from a study of patients and donors after allogeneic stem cell transplantation. Via MiXCR, TCRdb re-called the RT-PCR reads, giving one row per CDR3 protein. There are about 2,600 distinct CDR3 sequences in the sample; 8.2% occur only once, and 7.5% to 10% lies in the top ten. The sequenced material came from blood, either unsorted or a sorted T cell fraction (not recorded which). The receptor's source is a human donor who was either an allogeneic HSCT recipient or a stem cell or donor lymphocyte infusion donor (not recorded which). It is not recorded whose cells these are; they may come from a transplant donor.

The CDR3 is CATSRDRTSGRSQETQYF. CDR3 DNA sequence: TGTGCCACCAGCAGAGATCGGACTAGCGGGAGGTCCCAAGAGACCCAGTACTTC. The chain couples TRBV15 to TRBJ2-5; the match to TRBD2 covers 14 bases. The CDR3 consists of 18 residues. Germline trimming cut 0 bases from V and 1 base from J; bases unmatched to any gene: 4. CDR1 and CDR2 (germline): LNHNV, YYDKDF (reference sequence).